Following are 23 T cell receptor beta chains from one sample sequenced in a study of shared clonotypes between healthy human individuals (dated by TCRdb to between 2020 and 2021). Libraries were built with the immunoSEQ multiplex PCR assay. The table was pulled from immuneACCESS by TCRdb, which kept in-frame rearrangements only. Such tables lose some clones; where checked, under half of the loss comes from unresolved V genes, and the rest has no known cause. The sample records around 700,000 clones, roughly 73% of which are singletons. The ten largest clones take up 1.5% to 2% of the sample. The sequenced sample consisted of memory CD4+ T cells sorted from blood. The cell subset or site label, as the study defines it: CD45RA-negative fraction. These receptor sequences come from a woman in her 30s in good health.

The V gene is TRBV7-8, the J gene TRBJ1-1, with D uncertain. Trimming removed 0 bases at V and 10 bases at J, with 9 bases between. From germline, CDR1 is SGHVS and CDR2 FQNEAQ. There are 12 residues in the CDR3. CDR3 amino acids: CASSLAAVIAFF. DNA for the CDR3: TGTGCCAGCAGCTTAGCGGCCGTGATAGCTTTCTTT. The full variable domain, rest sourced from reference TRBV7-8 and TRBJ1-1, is GAGVSQSPRYKVAKRGQDVALRCDPISGHVSLFWYQQALGQGPEFLTYFQNEAQLDKSGLPSDRFFAERPEGSVSTLKIQRTQQEDSAVYLCASSLAAVIAFFGQGTRLTVV.

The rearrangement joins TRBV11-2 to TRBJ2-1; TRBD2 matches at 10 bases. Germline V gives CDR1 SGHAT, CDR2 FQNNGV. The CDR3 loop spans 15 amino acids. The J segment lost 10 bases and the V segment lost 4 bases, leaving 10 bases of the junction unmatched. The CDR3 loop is CASSSLAGRGGEQFF. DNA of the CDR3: TGTGCCAGCAGCTCACTAGCGGGAAGGGGAGGCGAGCAGTTCTTC.

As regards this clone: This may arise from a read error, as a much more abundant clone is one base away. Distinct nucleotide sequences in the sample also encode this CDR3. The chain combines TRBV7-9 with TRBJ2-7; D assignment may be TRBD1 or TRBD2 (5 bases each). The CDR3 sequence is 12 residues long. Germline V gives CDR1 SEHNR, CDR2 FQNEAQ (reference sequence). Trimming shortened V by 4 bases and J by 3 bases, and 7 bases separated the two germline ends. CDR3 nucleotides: TGTGCCAGCAGCTGGGACCGCTACGAGCAGTACTTC. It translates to CASSWDRYEQYF.

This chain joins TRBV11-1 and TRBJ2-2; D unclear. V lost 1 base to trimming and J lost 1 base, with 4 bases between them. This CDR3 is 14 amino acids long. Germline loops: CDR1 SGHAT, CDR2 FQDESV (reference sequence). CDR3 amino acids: CASSLGLNTGELFF. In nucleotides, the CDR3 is TGTGCCAGCAGCTTAGGGTTGAACACCGGGGAGCTGTTTTTT.

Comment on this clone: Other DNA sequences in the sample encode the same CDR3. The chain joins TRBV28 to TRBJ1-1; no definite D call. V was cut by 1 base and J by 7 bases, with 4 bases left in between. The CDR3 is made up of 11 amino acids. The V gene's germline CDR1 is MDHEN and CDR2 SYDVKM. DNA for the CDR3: TGTGCCAGCAGTTTATCCTTTGAAGCTTTCTTT. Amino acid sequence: CASSLSFEAFF.

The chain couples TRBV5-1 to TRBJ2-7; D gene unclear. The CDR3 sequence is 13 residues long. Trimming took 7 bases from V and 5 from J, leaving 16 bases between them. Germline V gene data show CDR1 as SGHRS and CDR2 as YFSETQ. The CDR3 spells CASAAINSDEQYF. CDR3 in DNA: TGCGCCAGCGCAGCGATCAATTCGGACGAGCAGTACTTC.

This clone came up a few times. In DNA, the CDR3 is TGTGCCAGCAGCTCTACAGGGGGGACGGGCGAGCAGTACTTC. The encoded protein is CASSSTGGTGEQYF. The V call is TRBV25-1, the J call TRBJ2-7; 8 nucleotides line up with TRBD1. The CDR3 loop spans 14 amino acids. The V segment lost 6 bases and the J segment 6 bases; nucleotides outside the gene matches: 10. Germline V gene lookup returns CDR1 MGHDK and CDR2 SYGVNS.

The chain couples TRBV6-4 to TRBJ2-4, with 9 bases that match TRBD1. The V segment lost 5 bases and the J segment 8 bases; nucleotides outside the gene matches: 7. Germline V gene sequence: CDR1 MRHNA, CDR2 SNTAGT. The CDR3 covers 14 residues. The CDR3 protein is CASSRTGAGDIQYF. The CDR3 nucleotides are TGTGCCAGCAGTAGGACAGGGGCTGGGGACATTCAGTACTTC.

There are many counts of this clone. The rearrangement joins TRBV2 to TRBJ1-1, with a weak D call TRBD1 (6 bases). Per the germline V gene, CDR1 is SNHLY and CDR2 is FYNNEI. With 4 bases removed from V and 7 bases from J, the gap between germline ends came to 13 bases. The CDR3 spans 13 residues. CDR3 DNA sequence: TGTGCCAGCAGTGGGTGGAAGGGGGTTGAAGCTTTCTTT. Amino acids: CASSGWKGVEAFF.

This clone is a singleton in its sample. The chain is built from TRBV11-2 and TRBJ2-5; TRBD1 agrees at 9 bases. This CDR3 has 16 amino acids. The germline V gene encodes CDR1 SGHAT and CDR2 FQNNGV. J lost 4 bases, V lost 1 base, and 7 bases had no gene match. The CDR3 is CASSLGGQGLRETQYF. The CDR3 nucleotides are TGTGCCAGCAGCTTAGGCGGACAGGGGCTTCGAGAGACCCAGTACTTC. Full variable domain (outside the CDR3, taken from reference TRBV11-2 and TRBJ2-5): EAGVAQSPRYKIIEKRQSVAFWCNPISGHATLYWYQQILGQGPKLLIQFQNNGVVDDSQLPKDRFSAERLKGVDSTLKIQPAKLEDSAVYLCASSLGGQGLRETQYFGPGTRLLVL.

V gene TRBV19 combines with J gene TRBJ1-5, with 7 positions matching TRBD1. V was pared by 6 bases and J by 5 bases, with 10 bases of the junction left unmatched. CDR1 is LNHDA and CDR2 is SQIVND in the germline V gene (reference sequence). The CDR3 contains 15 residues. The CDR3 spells CASSPGQRHDQPQHF. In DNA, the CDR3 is TGTGCCAGTAGCCCGGGACAGCGACACGATCAGCCCCAGCATTTT.

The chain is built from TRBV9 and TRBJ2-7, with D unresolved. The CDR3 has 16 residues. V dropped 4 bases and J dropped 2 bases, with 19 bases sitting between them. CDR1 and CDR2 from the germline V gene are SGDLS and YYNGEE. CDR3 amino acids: CASSPAGRKFTYEQYF. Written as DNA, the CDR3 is TGTGCCAGCAGCCCCGCTGGAAGGAAATTTACCTACGAGCAGTACTTC.

The CDR3 DNA is TGCAGCGTTGTTCCGATCATTAGCTACACCTTC. Protein: CSVVPIISYTF. This chain uses TRBV29-1 with TRBJ1-2, with D hard to call. Germline V lookup: CDR1 SQVTM, CDR2 ANQGSEA. This CDR3 spans 11 amino acids. Trimming stripped 4 bases from V and 9 bases from J, with 12 bases between.

The CDR3 loop is CASSVTGADDWFGANVLTF. CDR3 DNA sequence: TGTGCCAGCAGCGTGACTGGGGCGGACGACTGGTTTGGGGCCAACGTCCTGACTTTC. The V call is TRBV7-9, the J call TRBJ2-6; D perhaps matches TRBD1 (5 bases). V lost 5 bases to trimming and J lost 3 bases, with 23 bases between them. CDR1 is SEHNR, CDR2 FQNEAQ, per germline (reference sequence). This CDR3 is 19 amino acids long.

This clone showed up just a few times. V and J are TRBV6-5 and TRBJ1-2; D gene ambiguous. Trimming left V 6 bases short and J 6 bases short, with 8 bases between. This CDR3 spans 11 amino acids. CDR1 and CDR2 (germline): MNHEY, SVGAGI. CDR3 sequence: CASRHNDGYTF. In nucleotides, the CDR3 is TGTGCCAGCAGACATAATGATGGCTACACCTTC.

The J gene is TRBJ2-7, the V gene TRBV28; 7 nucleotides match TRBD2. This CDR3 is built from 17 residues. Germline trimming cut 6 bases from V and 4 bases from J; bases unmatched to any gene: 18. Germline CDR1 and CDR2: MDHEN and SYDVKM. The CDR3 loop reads CASRGLSSASGFYEQYF. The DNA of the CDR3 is TGTGCCAGCAGGGGCTTAAGTTCGGCTAGCGGTTTTTACGAGCAGTACTTC.

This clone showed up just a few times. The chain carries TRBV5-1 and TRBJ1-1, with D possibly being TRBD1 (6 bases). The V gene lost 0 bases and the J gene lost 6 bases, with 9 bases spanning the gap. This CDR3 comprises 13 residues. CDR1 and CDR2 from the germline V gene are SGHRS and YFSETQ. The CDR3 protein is CASSLVRGAEAFF. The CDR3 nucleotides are TGCGCCAGCAGCTTGGTCAGGGGTGCTGAAGCTTTCTTT.

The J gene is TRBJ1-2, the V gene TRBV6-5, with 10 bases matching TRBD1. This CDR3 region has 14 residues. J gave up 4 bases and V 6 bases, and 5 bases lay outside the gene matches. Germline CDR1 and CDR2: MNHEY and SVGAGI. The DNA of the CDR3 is TGTGCCAGCAGGTCGGGACAGGGGTTCTATGGCTACACCTTC. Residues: CASRSGQGFYGYTF.

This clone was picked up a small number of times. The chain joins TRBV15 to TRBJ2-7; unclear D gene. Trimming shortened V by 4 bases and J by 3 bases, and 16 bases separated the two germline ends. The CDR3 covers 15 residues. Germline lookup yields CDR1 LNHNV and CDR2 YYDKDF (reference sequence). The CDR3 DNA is TGTGCCACCAGCACTCCCCGGGCGGTTTTCTACGAGCAGTACTTC. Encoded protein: CATSTPRAVFYEQYF.

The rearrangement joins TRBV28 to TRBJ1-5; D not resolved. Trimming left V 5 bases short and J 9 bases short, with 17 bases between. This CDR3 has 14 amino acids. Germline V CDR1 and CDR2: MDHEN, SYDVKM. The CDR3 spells CASSKGGQTRPQHF. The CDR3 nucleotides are TGTGCCAGCAGTAAGGGAGGTCAAACACGGCCCCAGCATTTT. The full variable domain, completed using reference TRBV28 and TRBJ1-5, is DVKVTQSSRYLVKRTGEKVFLECVQDMDHENMFWYRQDPGLGLRLIYFSYDVKMKEKGDIPEGYSVSREKKERFSLILESASTNQTSMYLCASSKGGQTRPQHFGDGTRLSIL.

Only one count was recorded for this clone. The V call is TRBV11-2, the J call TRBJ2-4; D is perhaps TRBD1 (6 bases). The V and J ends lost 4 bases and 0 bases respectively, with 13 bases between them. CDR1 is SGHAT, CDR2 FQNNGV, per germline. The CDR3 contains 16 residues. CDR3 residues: CASSSQGGIAKNIQYF. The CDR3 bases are TGTGCCAGCAGCTCTCAAGGGGGAATAGCCAAAAACATTCAGTACTTC.

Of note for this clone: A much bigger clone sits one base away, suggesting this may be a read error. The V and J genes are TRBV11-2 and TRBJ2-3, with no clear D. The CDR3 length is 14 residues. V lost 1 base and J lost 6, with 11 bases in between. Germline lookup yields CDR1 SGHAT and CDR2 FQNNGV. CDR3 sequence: CASSLVGETDTQYF. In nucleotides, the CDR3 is TGTGCCAGCAGCTTAGTTGGCGAGACGGATACGCAGTATTTT.

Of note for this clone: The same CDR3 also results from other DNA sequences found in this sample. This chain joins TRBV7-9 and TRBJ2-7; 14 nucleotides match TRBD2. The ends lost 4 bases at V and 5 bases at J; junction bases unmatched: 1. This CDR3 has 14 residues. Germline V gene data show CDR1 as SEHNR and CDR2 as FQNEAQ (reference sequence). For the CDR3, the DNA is TGTGCCAGCAGCTCGGGACTAGCGGGGGACGAGCAGTACTTC. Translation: CASSSGLAGDEQYF.